What follows is one TCR beta chain and its context. Germline V gives CDR1 MNHEY, CDR2 SVGAGI. V was clipped by 6 bases and J by 1 base, with 12 bases between them. The length of the CDR3 is 14 residues. The data originate from a study of blood T cell repertoires in COVID-19. For the study at large: Sites across the United States, Italy and Spain contributed samples from acute and convalescent COVID-19. The analysed material was cDNA or gDNA that came from T cells, B-cell-depleted T cells, or PBMCs.

Authors' processing steps: Estimates of nucleated cell counts were drawn from the amplification of reference gene primers. Here immunoSEQ multiplex PCR was the method, and the copy in TCRdb shows in-frame clones only, minus some. D and trimming come from the DNA, and the V and J calls and clone size come from that table. The sample yields 150,000 to 200,000 clones, 65% to 85% seen once. The receptor's source is a woman at least 80 years old with acute or convalescent COVID-19. The V gene is TRBV6-5, the J gene TRBJ1-1; tentative D call: TRBD1 (6 bases). The sample comprised peripheral blood. Here the CDR3 reads CASRPGQTNTEAFF. The CDR3 DNA follows: TGTGCCAGCAGACCGGGACAAACGAACACTGAAGCTTTCTTT.